This paragraph reports one T cell receptor beta chain. A read error may account for a junction end that differs from germline. This sample stems from a study of T cells in tuberculosis. At the level of the study: Samples predate treatment or fall within its first 7 days.

The assay was immunoSEQ multiplex PCR, and TCRdb's table has in-frame clones only and misses some. The sample includes about 50,000 clones, 90% to 95% of them seen just once. Germline V gene lookup returns CDR1 SSHAT and CDR2 FNYEAQ (reference sequence). This CDR3 is 18 amino acids long. Regarding time point: new active TB diagnosis, blood taken before or within 7 days of starting treatment. The sequence was obtained from an adult with tuberculosis. Sample: PBMCs, taken at tuberculosis diagnosis. The V gene is TRBV7-7, the J gene TRBJ2-2; 10 nucleotides align to TRBD2. This chain's CDR3 is CASSATNLAGVWSGELFF. The CDR3 nucleotides are TGTGCTAGCAGCGCCACTAATCTAGCGGGAGTCTGGTCCGGGGAGCTGTTTTTT.